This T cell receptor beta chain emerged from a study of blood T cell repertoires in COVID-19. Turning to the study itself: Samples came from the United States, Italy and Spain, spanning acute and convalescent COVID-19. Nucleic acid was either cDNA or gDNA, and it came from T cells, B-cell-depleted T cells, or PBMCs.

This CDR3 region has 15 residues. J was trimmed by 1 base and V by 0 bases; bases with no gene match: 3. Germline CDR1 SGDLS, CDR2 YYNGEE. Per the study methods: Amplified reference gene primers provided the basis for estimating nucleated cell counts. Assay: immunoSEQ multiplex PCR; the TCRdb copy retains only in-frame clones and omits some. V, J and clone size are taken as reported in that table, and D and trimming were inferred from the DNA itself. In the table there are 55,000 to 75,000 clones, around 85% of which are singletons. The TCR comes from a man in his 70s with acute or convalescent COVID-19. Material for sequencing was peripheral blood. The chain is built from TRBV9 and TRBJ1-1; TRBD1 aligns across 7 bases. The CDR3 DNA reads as TGTGCCAGCAGCGTAGTGGGACAGTGGAACACTGAAGCTTTCTTT. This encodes CASSVVGQWNTEAFF.